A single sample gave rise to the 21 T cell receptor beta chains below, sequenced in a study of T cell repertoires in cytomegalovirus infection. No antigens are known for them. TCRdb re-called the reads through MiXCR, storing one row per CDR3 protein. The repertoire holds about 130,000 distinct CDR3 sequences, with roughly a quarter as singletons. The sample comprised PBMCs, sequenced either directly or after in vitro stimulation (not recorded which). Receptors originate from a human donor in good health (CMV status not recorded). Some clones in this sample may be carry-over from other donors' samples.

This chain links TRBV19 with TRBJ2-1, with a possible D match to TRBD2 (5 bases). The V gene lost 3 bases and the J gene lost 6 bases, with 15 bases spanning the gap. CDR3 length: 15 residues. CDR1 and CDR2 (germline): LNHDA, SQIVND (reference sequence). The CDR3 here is CASSIEGRVSNEQFF. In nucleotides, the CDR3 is TGTGCCAGTAGTATCGAGGGAAGGGTTAGCAATGAGCAGTTCTTC.

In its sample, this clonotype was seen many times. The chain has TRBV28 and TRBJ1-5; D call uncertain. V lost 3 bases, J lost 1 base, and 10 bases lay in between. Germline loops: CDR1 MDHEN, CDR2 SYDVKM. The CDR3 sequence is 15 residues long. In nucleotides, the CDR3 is TGTGCCAGCAGTTTCGTCCTCTTGAGCAATCAGCCCCAGCATTTT. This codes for CASSFVLLSNQPQHF.

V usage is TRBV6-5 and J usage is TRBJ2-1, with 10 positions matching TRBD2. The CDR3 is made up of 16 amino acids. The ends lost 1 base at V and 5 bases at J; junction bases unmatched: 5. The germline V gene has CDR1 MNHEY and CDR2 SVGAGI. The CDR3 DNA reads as TGTGCCAGCAGTTACTACAGGACTAGCGGTCACAATGAGCAGTTCTTC. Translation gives CASSYYRTSGHNEQFF.

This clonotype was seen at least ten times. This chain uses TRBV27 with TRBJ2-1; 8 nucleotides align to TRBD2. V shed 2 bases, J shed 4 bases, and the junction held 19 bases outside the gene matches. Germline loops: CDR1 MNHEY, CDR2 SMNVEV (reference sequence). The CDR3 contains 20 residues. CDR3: CASSLRDIWTSNRHYNEQFF. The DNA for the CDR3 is TGTGCCAGCAGTTTACGGGACATCTGGACTAGCAACCGTCATTACAATGAGCAGTTCTTC.

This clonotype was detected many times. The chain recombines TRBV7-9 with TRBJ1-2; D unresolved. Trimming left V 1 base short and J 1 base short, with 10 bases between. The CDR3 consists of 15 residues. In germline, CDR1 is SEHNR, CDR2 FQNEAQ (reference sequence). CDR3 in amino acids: CASSLGVGINYGYTF. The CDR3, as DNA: TGTGCCAGCAGCTTAGGTGTGGGGATTAACTATGGCTACACCTTC.

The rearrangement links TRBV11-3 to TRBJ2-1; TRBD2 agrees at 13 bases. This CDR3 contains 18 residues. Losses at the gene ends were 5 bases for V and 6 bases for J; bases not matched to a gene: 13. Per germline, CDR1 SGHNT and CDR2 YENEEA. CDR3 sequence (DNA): TGTGCCAGCAGCCGTTCAGGGGGGACTAGCGGGATGGTCAATGAGCAGTTCTTC. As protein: CASSRSGGTSGMVNEQFF.

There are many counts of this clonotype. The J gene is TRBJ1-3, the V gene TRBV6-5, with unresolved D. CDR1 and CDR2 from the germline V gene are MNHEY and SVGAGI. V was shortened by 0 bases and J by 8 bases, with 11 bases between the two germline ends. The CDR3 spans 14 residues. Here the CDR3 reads CASSYSWHRDTIYF. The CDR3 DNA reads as TGTGCCAGCAGTTACTCGTGGCATAGGGACACCATATATTTT.

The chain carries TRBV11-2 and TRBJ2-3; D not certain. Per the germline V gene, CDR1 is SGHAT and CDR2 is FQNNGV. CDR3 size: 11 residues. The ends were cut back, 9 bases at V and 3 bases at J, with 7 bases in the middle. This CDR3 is CASGWTDTQYF. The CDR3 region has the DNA TGTGCCAGTGGGTGGACAGATACGCAGTATTTT.

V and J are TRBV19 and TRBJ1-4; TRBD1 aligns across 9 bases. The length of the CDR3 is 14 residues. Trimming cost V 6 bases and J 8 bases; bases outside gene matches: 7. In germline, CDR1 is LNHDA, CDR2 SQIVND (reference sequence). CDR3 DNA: TGTGCCAGTAGGCTGACAGGGGGAAGAGAAAAACTGTTTTTT. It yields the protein CASRLTGGREKLFF.

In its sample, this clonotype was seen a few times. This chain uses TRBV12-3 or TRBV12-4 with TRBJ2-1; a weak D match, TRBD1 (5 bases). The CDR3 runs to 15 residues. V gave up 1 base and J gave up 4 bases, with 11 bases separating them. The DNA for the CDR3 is TGTGCCAGCAGTTTAGGGGGCCAGACTTACAATGAGCAGTTCTTC. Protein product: CASSLGGQTYNEQFF.

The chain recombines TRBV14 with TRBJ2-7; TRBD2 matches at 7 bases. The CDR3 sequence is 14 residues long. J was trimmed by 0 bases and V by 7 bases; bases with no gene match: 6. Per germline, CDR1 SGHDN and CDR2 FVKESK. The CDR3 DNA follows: TGTGCCAGCAACAACGGGGGGTCCTCCTACGAGCAGTACGTC. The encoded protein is CASNNGGSSYEQYV.

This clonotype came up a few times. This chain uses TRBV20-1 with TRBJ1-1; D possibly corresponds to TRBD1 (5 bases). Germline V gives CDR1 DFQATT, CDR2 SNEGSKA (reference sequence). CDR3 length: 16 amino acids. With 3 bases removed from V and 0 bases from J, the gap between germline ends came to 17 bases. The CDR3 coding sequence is TGCAGTGCTAGTACGGGAAGCGGACACCTGAACACTGAAGCTTTCTTT. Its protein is CSASTGSGHLNTEAFF.

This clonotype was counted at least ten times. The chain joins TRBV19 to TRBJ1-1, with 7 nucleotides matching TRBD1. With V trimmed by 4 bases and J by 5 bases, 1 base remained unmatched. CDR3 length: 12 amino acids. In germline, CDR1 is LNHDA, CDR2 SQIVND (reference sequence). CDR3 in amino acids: CASSKDRTEAFF. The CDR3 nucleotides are TGTGCCAGTAGTAAGGACAGGACTGAAGCTTTCTTT.

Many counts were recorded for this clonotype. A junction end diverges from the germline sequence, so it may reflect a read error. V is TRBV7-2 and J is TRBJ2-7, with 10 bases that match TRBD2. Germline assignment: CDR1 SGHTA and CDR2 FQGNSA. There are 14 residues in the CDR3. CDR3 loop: CASSLAGVGYEQYF. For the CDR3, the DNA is TGTGCCAGCAGCCTAGCGGGAGTAGGGTACGAGCAGTACTTC.

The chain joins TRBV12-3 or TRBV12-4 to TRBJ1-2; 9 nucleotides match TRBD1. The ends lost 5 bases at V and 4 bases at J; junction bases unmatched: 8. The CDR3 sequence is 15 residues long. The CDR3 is CASSPGDRASYGYTF. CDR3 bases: TGTGCCAGCAGTCCCGGGGACAGGGCGTCCTATGGCTACACCTTC.

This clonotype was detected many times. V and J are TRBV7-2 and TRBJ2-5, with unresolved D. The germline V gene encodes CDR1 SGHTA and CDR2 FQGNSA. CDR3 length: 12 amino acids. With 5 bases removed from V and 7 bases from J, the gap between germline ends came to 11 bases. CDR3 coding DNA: TGTGCCAGCAGCGAACAATCAGGGACCCAGTACTTC. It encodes CASSEQSGTQYF.

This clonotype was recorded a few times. CDR3 protein: CASSSSLWDSLYEQYF. The CDR3 nucleotides read TGTGCCAGCAGTTCCTCCCTCTGGGACTCCCTCTACGAGCAGTACTTC. The chain carries TRBV28 and TRBJ2-7; weak D call: TRBD2 (6 bases). The CDR3 is 16 amino acids. Deletions cut 4 bases from V and 3 bases from J, with 19 bases between. The germline V gene encodes CDR1 MDHEN and CDR2 SYDVKM.

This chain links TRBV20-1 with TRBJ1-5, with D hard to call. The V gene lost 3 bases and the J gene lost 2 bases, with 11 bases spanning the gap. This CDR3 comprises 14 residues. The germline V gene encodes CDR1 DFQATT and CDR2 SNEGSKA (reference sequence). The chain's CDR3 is CSASSGRGNQPQHF. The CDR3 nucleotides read TGCAGTGCTAGTAGCGGACGGGGCAATCAGCCCCAGCATTTT.

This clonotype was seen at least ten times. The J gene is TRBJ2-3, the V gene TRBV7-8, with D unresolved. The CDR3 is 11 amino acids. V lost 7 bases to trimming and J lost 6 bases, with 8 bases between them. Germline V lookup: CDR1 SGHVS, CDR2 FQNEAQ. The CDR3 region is CASTARDTQYF. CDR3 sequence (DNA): TGTGCCAGCACCGCGAGGGATACGCAGTATTTT.

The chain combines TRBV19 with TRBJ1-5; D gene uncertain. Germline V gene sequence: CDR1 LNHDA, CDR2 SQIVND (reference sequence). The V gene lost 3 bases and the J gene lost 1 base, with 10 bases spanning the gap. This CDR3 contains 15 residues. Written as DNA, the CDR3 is TGTGCCAGTAGTATGCTGGCCTGGAGCAATCAGCCCCAGCATTTT. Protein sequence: CASSMLAWSNQPQHF.

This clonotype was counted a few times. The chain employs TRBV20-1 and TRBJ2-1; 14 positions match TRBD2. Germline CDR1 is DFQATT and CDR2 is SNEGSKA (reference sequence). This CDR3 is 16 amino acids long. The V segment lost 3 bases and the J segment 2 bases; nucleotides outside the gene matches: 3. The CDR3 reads CSASGTSGRAYNEQFF. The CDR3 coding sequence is TGCAGTGCTAGCGGGACTAGCGGGAGAGCCTACAATGAGCAGTTCTTC.